One and the same sample provided the 9 T cell receptor beta chains below, sequenced in a study of T-cell reconstitution after alpha-beta-depleted transplantation in children (TCRdb year 2016). Reading the label with the study, this specimen's treatment or condition is: allogeneic hematopoietic cell transplantation with graft depleted of TCRalphabeta T cells and CD19 B cells. Receptor libraries were prepared by PCR. Instrument on record: Illumina HiSeq 2500. Molecular barcoding was employed in the preparation of TCR libraries, with unique molecular identifiers being used to normalize TCRbeta repertoire quantification. TCRdb reanalyzed the raw reads on its own, using fastp at Q25 for trimming and MiXCR for clone calling, and kept in-frame beta chains. Rows matching on CDR3 protein sequence are summarized as one entry with the most common DNA and genes. The sample table records approximately 500,000 distinct CDR3 sequences; over 9.5% of these occur just once. The ten biggest clones cover around 2% of the sample.

The sample was PBMCs, taken before TCRalphabeta/CD19-depleted stem cell transplant. The receptors derive from a child between 2 and 9 years old with inherited bone marrow failure, due to receive a stem cell transplant.

This clonotype appeared many times. The rearrangement links TRBV27 to TRBJ1-1; D is possibly TRBD1 (5 bases). V was cut by 0 bases and J by 0 bases, with 14 bases left in between. The germline gives CDR1 MNHEY, CDR2 SMNVEV (reference sequence). The CDR3 extends over 17 amino acids. This CDR3 is CASSLSPGQGLNTEAFF. The CDR3 DNA reads as TGTGCCAGCAGTTTATCCCCGGGGCAGGGCCTGAACACTGAAGCTTTCTTT.

This clonotype was detected ten times or more. This rearrangement joins TRBV28 to TRBJ2-5; D ambiguous. CDR3 length: 14 residues. Germline CDR1 MDHEN, CDR2 SYDVKM. V was cut by 6 bases and J by 0 bases, with 11 bases left in between. The chain's CDR3 is CASSPRWYQETQYF. CDR3 sequence (DNA): TGTGCCAGCAGCCCGCGATGGTACCAAGAGACCCAGTACTTC.

This clonotype has ten or more counts. This sequence joins TRBV20-1 and TRBJ2-7, with 10 bases fitting TRBD2. CDR3 length equals 14 residues. CDR1 DFQATT and CDR2 SNEGSKA come from the germline V gene (reference sequence). This CDR3 is CRTREREGPEEQYF. CDR3 DNA sequence: TGCAGGACGAGGGAGCGGGAGGGCCCGGAAGAGCAGTACTTC.

This clonotype came up a few times. The V call is TRBV6-1, the J call TRBJ2-7, with a weak D call TRBD1 (6 bases). Germline V gene sequence: CDR1 MNHNS, CDR2 SASEGT. V lost 7 bases and J 0 bases, leaving 10 bases between the germline ends. This CDR3 is built from 13 residues. DNA of the CDR3: TGTGCCAGCAAACAGGGATTCTCCTACGAGCAGTACTTC. Translated, it gives CASKQGFSYEQYF.

There are many counts of this clonotype. The chain joins TRBV4-1 to TRBJ2-1; D might be TRBD2 (6 bases). This CDR3 region has 16 residues. CDR1 MGHRA and CDR2 YSYEKL come from the germline V gene. Trimming cost V 4 bases and J 6 bases, with 19 bases left between them. CDR3 residues: CASSPTGTQGFNEQFF. The CDR3 DNA is TGCGCCAGCAGCCCAACCGGGACTCAAGGCTTCAATGAGCAGTTCTTC.

In its sample, this clonotype was seen many times. V usage is TRBV10-3 and J usage is TRBJ2-5, with 7 bases aligning to TRBD1. Per germline, CDR1 ENHRY and CDR2 SYGVKD. This CDR3 has 13 residues. V trimming: 10 bases; J trimming: 3 bases; junction bases outside the gene matches: 8. The CDR3 region has the DNA TGTGCCACCAGGCCGGGACAGAAAGAGACCCAGTACTTC. Protein sequence: CATRPGQKETQYF.

This clonotype has a count of ten or more. The chain has TRBV14 and TRBJ2-3; D is tentatively TRBD1 or TRBD2 (5 bases each). Trimming took 6 bases from V and 8 from J, leaving 21 bases between them. Germline V gives CDR1 SGHDN, CDR2 FVKESK. The CDR3 sequence is 15 residues long. The chain's CDR3 is CASSQRGILPRTQYF. In DNA, the CDR3 is TGTGCCAGCAGTCAGAGGGGTATCCTCCCCCGTACGCAGTATTTT.

This clonotype was counted at least ten times. The chain has TRBV7-2 and TRBJ1-2; TRBD1 matches 9 bases. In germline, CDR1 is SGHTA, CDR2 FQGNSA. This CDR3 comprises 16 residues. V gave up 1 base and J gave up 7 bases; unmatched junction bases: 10. CDR3 sequence: CASSLVVSRDRVGYTF. The CDR3 region has the DNA TGTGCCAGCAGCTTAGTAGTATCTCGGGACAGGGTTGGCTACACCTTC. Combining the CDR3 with reference TRBV7-2 and TRBJ1-2 gives the whole variable domain GAGVSQSPSNKVTEKGKDVELRCDPISGHTALYWYRQSLGQGLEFLIYFQGNSAPDKSGLPSDRFSAERTGGSVSTLTIQRTQQEDSAVYLCASSLVVSRDRVGYTFGSGTRLTVV.

The table lists this clonotype with a few counts. The chain carries TRBV20-1 and TRBJ2-1; 9 nucleotides line up with TRBD2. This CDR3 comprises 15 residues. Germline assignment: CDR1 DFQATT and CDR2 SNEGSKA (reference sequence). The junction had 10 bases not matched to a gene; V was cut back by 1 base and J by 9 bases. The CDR3: CSARGRGTSYREQFF. In nucleotides, the CDR3 is TGCAGTGCTAGAGGTCGGGGGACTAGCTATCGTGAGCAGTTCTTC.